This T cell receptor beta chain was profiled in a study of CD8 T cells in Susac syndrome (dated by TCRdb to between 2018 and 2020). For the study in its entirety: The study used repertoire sequencing to test whether antigen drove CD8+ T cell activation and differentiation in Susac syndrome. The study compared CD8+ T cell repertoire clonality among 12 healthy donors, about 14 Susac syndrome patients and 15 multiple sclerosis patients. Results the study describes overall, beyond this receptor: The number of individuals in the TCR sequencing and HLA analysis was recognized as being relatively small.

Peripheral blood CD8+ and CD4+ T cells from healthy donors, Susac syndrome patients and multiple sclerosis patients were profiled using high-throughput TCR beta sequencing. Treatment-naive patients with stable or active relapsing-remitting disease fulfilling revised McDonald criteria were used as multiple sclerosis controls. Bulk CD8+ and CD4+ T cells were purified by magnetic negative isolation, whereas CD8+ TEMRA cells were enriched by FACS. Blood was drawn into EDTA tubes, processed within 24 hours, and PBMCs were isolated by density gradient centrifugation. PBMCs intended for TCR sequencing were cryopreserved in liquid nitrogen and were subsequently thawed in a 37 degrees C water bath. Purity of sorted or isolated CD4+, CD8+ and CD8+ TEMRA cells was at least 90%. RNA was extracted with the RNeasy kit and about 0.5 to 1 ug was reverse transcribed using random hexamers. The immunoSEQ multiplex PCR assay, which covers 54 Vbeta and 13 Jbeta segments, was used to amplify TCR beta CDR3 regions. PCR amplification bias was corrected by using a synthetic template baseline for primer optimization and computational correction. From the authors' description of their analysis: Reads were annotated to V, D and J genes according to IMGT and were analyzed with immunoSEQ Analyzer, with only productive sequences retained. Clonality was computed as one minus Shannon entropy normalized by log2 of the number of productive unique sequences. For each patient and control, public and private clones were evaluated within the 100 most prevalent clones. Susac-specific clones were defined as absent from healthy and MS cohorts, about 1,000 published viral clones and other ImmuneACCESS disease sequences. TCRdb trimmed public reads at Q25 via fastp, called clones via MiXCR and kept in-frame beta chains. Every CDR3 protein is listed once, alongside the most common genes and DNA of its rows. For this entry, the V and J calls and clone size follow TCRdb and not the study's own pipeline. For this sample the table gives 150,000 to 160,000 distinct CDR3 sequences, of which 95% were detected only once. The ten largest make up 0.14% to 0.15% of the sample.

To note about this clonotype: The target of this receptor is not known. Base qualities are missing; no much larger clone stands one base away.

The germline V gene (reference sequence) supplies CDR1 PRHDT and CDR2 FYEKMQ. From the cysteine through the phenylalanine, the CDR3 covers 15 amino acids. The only DNA kept is the CDR3, 45 bases in frame from the first base. Trimming removed 0 bases from V and 6 bases from J; the gene matches leave 4 bases unexplained. This clonotype was sampled from a human donor with multiple sclerosis. Source material: CD8+ T cells from PBMCs. The V and J segments used are TRBV13 and TRBJ1-1, with 10 bases in between that match TRBD1. The CDR3 is CASSLGGTGDPEAFF. The DNA is TGTGCCAGCAGCTTAGGGGGGACAGGGGACCCTGAAGCTTTCTTT.